This entry features one TCR beta chain sequence. This receptor's antigen is unknown. Base qualities are missing; no much larger clone stands one base away. Sequenced using an Illumina HiSeq 2500. Quantitative 5'-RACE with molecular barcodes was the method used to prepare the TCR beta libraries. In the paper's pipeline: Disease-linked TCR variants were identified with a new computational method built on a probabilistic model of VDJ rearrangement. TCRdb applied fastp at Q25 and MiXCR to the public reads, then kept only in-frame beta chains. For every CDR3 protein sequence, its rows merge into one entry that carries the most common genes and DNA. TCRdb, not the original authors, processed these V and J calls. The sample table lists approximately 350,000 distinct CDR3 sequences, approximately 14% of them with a count of one. The ten most abundant clones make up about 1% of the sample. The data were taken from a study of CD8 T cells in ankylosing spondylitis (dated by TCRdb to 2016 to 2017). Looking at the study overall: The study profiled T cell receptor beta repertoires in healthy donors and ankylosing spondylitis patients to find disease-linked TCR variants. The whole study cohort included 85 to 120 healthy donors and 25 ankylosing spondylitis patients. Peripheral blood samples were taken, and synovial fluid was additionally collected from ankylosing spondylitis patients. The research as a whole found: A TCR beta motif of about eight highly homologous amino acid variants appeared characteristic of blood from ankylosing spondylitis patients. A CD8+ phenotype was shown by the disease-linked clones, which were found at relatively low frequencies in peripheral blood. Some of the motif variants had been reported before in the synovial fluid and blood of reactive arthritis patients, a finding that suggests common disease-initiation mechanisms. The disease-linked clones were reported as significantly enriched in matched synovial fluid samples from ankylosing spondylitis patients.

Deletion took 1 base off V and 6 bases off J, with a span of 10 bases between the germline ends. CDR1 and CDR2 were assigned from the germline V gene (reference sequence) as LNHDA and SQIVND. The CDR3 measures 14 amino acids from cysteine to phenylalanine. Of the read, only the CDR3 DNA is kept; its 42 bases are in frame from base 1. Sequenced sample: blood, either unsorted or a sorted T cell fraction (not recorded which). Here the chain combines TRBV19 and TRBJ1-5; the D gene lacks a confident call. The clonotype originates from a male donor with ankylosing spondylitis or in good health (not recorded which). The CDR3 in this case is CASSIGGSGQPQHF. The nucleotide sequence reads TGTGCCAGTAGTATAGGGGGTTCAGGTCAGCCCCAGCATTTT.